Sequencing of this TCR beta chain was carried out in a study of T-cell reconstitution after alpha-beta-depleted transplantation in children. Findings of the study overall: Reportedly, roughly two months post-transplant, alpha-beta T cells arose from several hundred expanded graft clones. Hyperexpanded clones declined; after one year, newly produced T cells mostly supplied diversity.

The library targeted TCRbeta and was prepared with unique molecular identifiers. Via MiXCR, TCRdb re-called the PCR reads, giving one row per CDR3 protein. The table has around 25,000 distinct CDR3 sequences, roughly a sixth seen once. This clonotype was counted at least ten times. What it binds is unknown. Germline CDR1 is DFQATT and CDR2 is SNEGSKA (reference sequence). This CDR3 is 10 amino acids long. V was trimmed by 0 bases and J by 4 bases, leaving 0 bases between them. Sequencing used PBMCs, mostly from graft donor cells, obtained 60 days after TCRalphabeta/CD19-depleted stem cell transplant. This receptor was obtained from a male patient aged 2-9 years who had a stem cell transplant for acute lymphoblastic leukemia, so the T cells may come from the graft donor. The gene calls are TRBV20-1 and TRBJ1-2; D not certain. This CDR3 is CSARDYGYTF. Here the CDR3 DNA reads TGCAGTGCTAGAGACTATGGCTACACCTTC.